A selection of T cell receptor beta chains follows, all from one sample in a study of CD4 T cells in relation to SARS-CoV-2 and coronaviruses. The repertoire was sequenced with immunoSEQ multiplex PCR; TCRdb's copy has only in-frame clones and lacks some. The sample gives about 20,000 clones, approximately 75% of which show up once; 15% to 17% is in the top ten. Their specific antigens are unknown. Sequencing was performed on CD4+ T cells from PBMCs, cultured in vitro. The source is a human donor in good health. Both conserved end residues are part of each CDR3. D genes are given only for firm matches. Expanded clones get a size class; other rows say once, few or many, or leave the size out.

>NA|TRBJ1-2|TRBV6-5|NA|15
CASSPTELSNYGYTF
TGTGCCAGCAGTCCCACAGAACTCTCTAACTATGGCTACACCTTC
>TRBD2|TRBJ2-1|TRBV5-1|NA|13
CASSLLADDEQFF
TGCGCCAGCAGCTTACTAGCGGACGATGAGCAGTTCTTC
>TRBD2|TRBJ2-7|TRBV7-3|NA|15
CASSPQGTSGVEQYF
TGTGCCAGCAGCCCACAGGGGACTAGCGGTGTCGAGCAGTACTTC
>NA|TRBJ1-2|TRBV7-3|NA|13
CASSLSGASGYTF
TGTGCCAGCAGCTTGTCAGGGGCGAGTGGCTACACCTTC
>NA|TRBJ2-2|TRBV24-1|NA|12
CATSVKPGELFF
TGTGCCACCAGTGTTAAGCCAGGGGAGCTGTTTTTT
>TRBD2|TRBJ2-1|TRBV5-1|NA|16
CASSFSQRGAYNEQFF
TGCGCCAGCAGTTTTTCTCAGCGGGGGGCCTACAATGAGCAGTTCTTC
>NA|TRBJ2-7|TRBV5-1|once|13
CASSARENYEQYF
TGCGCCAGCAGCGCTCGGGAAAACTACGAGCAGTACTTC
>NA|TRBJ1-2|TRBV5-1|once|12
CASSPNQDGYTF
TGCGCCAGCAGCCCCAACCAGGATGGCTACACCTTC
>NA|TRBJ1-6|TRBV9|NA|15
CASSAQGLHNSPLHF
TGTGCCAGCAGCGCCCAGGGTCTCCATAATTCACCCCTCCACTTT
>TRBD1|TRBJ1-2|TRBV24-1|NA|13
CATSRGPGYGYTF
TGTGCCACCAGCAGGGGGCCGGGCTATGGCTACACCTTC
>NA|TRBJ2-3|TRBV12-5|NA|13
CASLGPIGDTQYF
TGTGCTAGTCTGGGACCGATCGGAGATACGCAGTATTTT
>TRBD1|TRBJ1-2|TRBV30|few|13
CAWMGQGAYGYTF
TGTGCCTGGATGGGACAGGGGGCGTATGGCTACACCTTC
>NA|TRBJ1-1|TRBV6-5|once|15
CASSYSRITLTEAFF
TGTGCCAGCAGTTACTCGAGGATCACATTGACTGAAGCTTTCTTT
>NA|TRBJ2-2|TRBV3-1/TRBV3-2|once|17
CASSQDWGIGRTGELFF
TGTGCCAGCAGCCAAGATTGGGGGATTGGTCGTACCGGGGAGCTGTTTTTT
>NA|TRBJ2-7|TRBV5-4|few|15
CASSPGYRGSYEQYF
TGTGCCAGCAGCCCGGGATACCGGGGGTCCTACGAGCAGTACTTC
>NA|TRBJ2-7|TRBV20-1|NA|13
CSASEDSTYEQYF
TGCAGTGCTAGTGAGGACTCTACCTACGAGCAGTACTTC
>NA|TRBJ2-1|TRBV27|NA|13
CATAGFGLNEQFF
TGTGCCACAGCAGGGTTTGGTCTGAATGAGCAGTTCTTC
>NA|TRBJ2-5|TRBV10-2|NA|12
CASSVGEETQYF
TGCGCCAGCAGTGTCGGTGAAGAGACCCAGTACTTC
>TRBD1|TRBJ2-1|TRBV2|NA|15
CASNLDRGPWDEQFF
TGTGCCAGCAACCTCGACAGGGGACCTTGGGATGAGCAGTTCTTC
>NA|TRBJ2-3|TRBV11-3|NA|16
CASSLVAGSATDTQYF
TGTGCCAGCAGCTTAGTTGCCGGGAGTGCGACAGATACGCAGTATTTT
>NA|TRBJ2-5|TRBV7-3|NA|17
CASSLKYLGGWGETQYF
TGTGCCAGCAGCTTGAAATATTTAGGCGGCTGGGGCGAGACCCAGTACTTC